This T cell receptor (beta chain) derives from a study of T cell responses to AZD1222 COVID-19 vaccine. About this clone: Antigen: not known.

Study-level points and caveats: Spike-specific TCR breadth and depth rose after two AZD1222 doses.

Germline CDR1 KGHDR, CDR2 SFDVKD. CDR3 length equals 14 residues. The ends lost 4 bases at V and 2 bases at J; junction bases unmatched: 3. The repertoire was sequenced with immunoSEQ multiplex PCR; TCRdb's copy has only in-frame clones and lacks some. The sample shows 95,000 to 110,000 clones, about 89% of them seen only once. This receptor was obtained from an adult who received the MenACWY meningococcal vaccine as a control. The chain is built from TRBV24-1 and TRBJ1-1; 7 bases agree with TRBD1. Specimen: peripheral blood, collected 28 days after the second dose of the MenACWY control vaccine. The CDR3 nucleotides are TGTGCCACCAGTGACGGGACAGTCAACACTGAAGCTTTCTTT. Protein: CATSDGTVNTEAFF.